Listed below are T cell receptor beta chains from one sample, sequenced in a study of T-cell memory formation after mild COVID-19. Via MiXCR, TCRdb re-called the 5' RACE reads, giving one row per CDR3 protein. The repertoire holds 350,000 or so distinct CDR3 sequences, with roughly 21% as singletons. Sequencing was performed on PBMCs or a T cell subset sorted from them (not recorded which). These receptors were taken from an adult woman who had mild COVID-19 (a few samples of this study predate the infection). Cell type and time point are not known. Both conserved end residues are part of each CDR3. Size is omitted from some rows. Given values are once, few, many or a class for expanded clones.

j_gene	abundance	v_gene	CDR3aa
TRBJ2-5	NA	TRBV15	CATSRSRTSGETQYF
TRBJ1-1	NA	TRBV7-9	CASSLVRRTEAFF
TRBJ1-2	few	TRBV5-4	CASSLINYGYTF
TRBJ2-1	NA	TRBV5-1	CASSLVAGQNYEQFF
TRBJ2-1	NA	TRBV6-2/TRBV6-3	CASSPQDFLGYNEQFF
TRBJ1-4	NA	TRBV27	CASRRDTGDGEKLFF
TRBJ2-1	few	TRBV18	CASSPTGIYNEQFF
TRBJ1-1	few	TRBV7-9	CASSFPGGRDTEAFF
TRBJ2-1	many	TRBV7-2	CASSLARNEQFF
TRBJ2-5	NA	TRBV30	CAWSGTSGGETQYF
TRBJ1-6	NA	TRBV12-3/TRBV12-4	CASSPANNSPLHF
TRBJ1-2	few	TRBV12-3/TRBV12-4	CASSTRAIYGYTF
TRBJ1-2	few	TRBV7-9	CASSPTTGLEGYTF
TRBJ2-7	few	TRBV19	CASSIGGEQYF
TRBJ2-2	NA	TRBV7-9	CASSQPWSAGELFF
TRBJ2-2	NA	TRBV12-3/TRBV12-4	CASSPRTSGGANTGELFF
TRBJ1-1	NA	TRBV20-1	CSASKGPRDEAFF
TRBJ2-7	NA	TRBV5-1	CASSRDVRDEQYF
TRBJ1-5	few	TRBV5-1	CASSPKAIAGDLNQPQHF
TRBJ1-4	few	TRBV3-1	CASSQTAWEKLFF
TRBJ2-7	many	TRBV7-9	CASRPVGGHGYEQYF
TRBJ2-1	many	TRBV5-1	CASSLGGVRGAHEQFF
TRBJ1-4	few	TRBV5-1	CASSSVTETGDEKLFF
TRBJ2-7	NA	TRBV5-1	CASSLAEGLSYEQYF
TRBJ1-6	NA	TRBV2	CASSEGQPYNSPLHF
TRBJ2-5	NA	TRBV11-2	CASSLARVETQYF
TRBJ2-7	NA	TRBV20-1	CSARLVSPYEQYF
TRBJ2-1	few	TRBV14	CASSQDFLLTSYNEQFF
TRBJ2-7	few	TRBV29-1	CSVESETSSYEQYF
TRBJ2-1	few	TRBV7-6	CASSHGQGRDEQFF
TRBJ2-7	few	TRBV10-3	CAIRDRDRFYEQYF
TRBJ2-5	NA	TRBV28	CASRTVQETQYF
TRBJ1-2	NA	TRBV15	CATSSGRDWDYGYTF
TRBJ1-5	NA	TRBV7-3	CASSLIQVICNQPQHF
TRBJ2-4	NA	TRBV4-2	CASSQGTGTSEIQYF
TRBJ2-1	NA	TRBV7-8	CASSLDGLAEYNEQFF
TRBJ2-7	once	TRBV5-1	CASSPESRSYEQYF
TRBJ1-1	few	TRBV7-9	CASSFQQGSTEAFF
TRBJ2-5	few	TRBV4-3	CASSRMGRIQETQYF
TRBJ2-1	few	TRBV7-2	CASSWTGGPILRNEQFF
TRBJ2-7	NA	TRBV29-1	CSVDSAEFYEQYF